The sequence of this TCR beta chain was determined in a study of beta chain features in type 1 diabetes. Study-wide points: The influence of HLA type on TCRB rearrangement stayed undetermined.

The CDR3 has 17 amino acids. Deletions cut 0 bases from V and 1 base from J, with 12 bases between. CDR1 and CDR2 from the germline V gene are SGHDN and FVKESK. Isolated RNA was reverse transcribed in full, so expressed TCRB transcripts were sequenced. TCRdb's table, derived via immunoSEQ multiplex PCR, lists solely in-frame clones and lacks some. Seen here are a few hundred thousand clones, roughly 31% observed once, and the top ten hold almost 0.065%. This clone was detected once. Its target is unknown. The sequencing sample was made of naive CD4+ T cells from blood. V gene TRBV14 combines with J gene TRBJ2-2; D possibly corresponds to TRBD2 (6 bases). The receptor was derived from a man between 18 and 35 years old in good health. CDR3 bases: TGTGCCAGCAGCCAAGAATCGGCTAGCGTGAACACCGGGGAGCTGTTTTTT. Amino acid sequence: CASSQESASVNTGELFF.